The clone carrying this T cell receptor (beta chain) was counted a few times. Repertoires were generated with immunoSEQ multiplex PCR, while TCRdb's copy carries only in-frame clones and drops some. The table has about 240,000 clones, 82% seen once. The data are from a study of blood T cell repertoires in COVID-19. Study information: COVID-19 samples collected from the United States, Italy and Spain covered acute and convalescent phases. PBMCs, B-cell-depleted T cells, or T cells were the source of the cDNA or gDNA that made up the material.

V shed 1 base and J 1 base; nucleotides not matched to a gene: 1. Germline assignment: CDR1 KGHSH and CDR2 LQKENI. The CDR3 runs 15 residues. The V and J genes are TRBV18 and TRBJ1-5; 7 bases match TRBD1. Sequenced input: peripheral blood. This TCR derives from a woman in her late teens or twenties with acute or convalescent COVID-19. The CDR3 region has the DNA TGTGCCAGCTCACCACTACAGGGGAGCAATCAGCCCCAGCATTTT. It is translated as CASSPLQGSNQPQHF.